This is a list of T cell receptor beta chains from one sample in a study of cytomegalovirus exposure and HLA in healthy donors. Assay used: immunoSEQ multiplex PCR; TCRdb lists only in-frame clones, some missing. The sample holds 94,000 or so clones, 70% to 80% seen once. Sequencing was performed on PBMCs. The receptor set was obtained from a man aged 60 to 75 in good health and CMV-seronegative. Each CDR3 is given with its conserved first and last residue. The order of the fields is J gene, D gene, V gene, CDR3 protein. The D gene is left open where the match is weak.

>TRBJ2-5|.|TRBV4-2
CASSQAYARDETQYF
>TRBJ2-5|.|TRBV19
CASSRNRGGVKETQYF
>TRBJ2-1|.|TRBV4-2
CASSHPPKNEQFF
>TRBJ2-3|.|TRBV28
CASSLSVQKLADTQYF
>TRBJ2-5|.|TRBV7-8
CASSLTGSETQYF
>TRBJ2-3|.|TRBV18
CASTPNLGTQYF
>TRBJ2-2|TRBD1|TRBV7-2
CASSSDRAWAGELFF
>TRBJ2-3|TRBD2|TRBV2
CASSEQRGSAADTQYF
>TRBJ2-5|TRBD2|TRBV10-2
CASSESLSGGGETQYF
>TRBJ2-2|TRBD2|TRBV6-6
CASSYSRLAATGELFF
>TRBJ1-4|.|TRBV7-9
CASSSWEFSTNEKLFF
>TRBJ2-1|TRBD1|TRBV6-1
CASRTDRVRTNEQFF
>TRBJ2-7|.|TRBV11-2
CASSLVVGSGEQYF
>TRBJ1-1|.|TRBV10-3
CAIKGNYEAFF
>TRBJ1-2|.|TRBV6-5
CATRTGDGYTF
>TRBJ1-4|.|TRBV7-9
CASTLRGSNEKLFF
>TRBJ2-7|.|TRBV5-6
CASRKQGKLSYEQYF
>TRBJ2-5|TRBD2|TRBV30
CAWSFELANLADQYF
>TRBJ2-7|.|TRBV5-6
CASSAPGAANSYEQYF
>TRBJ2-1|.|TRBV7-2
CASSLAPEYEQFF
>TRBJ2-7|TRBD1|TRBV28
CASSVDRGPSYEQYF
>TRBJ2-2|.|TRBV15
CATAGSNTGELFF
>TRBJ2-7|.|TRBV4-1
CASSQPGHMSPYEQYF
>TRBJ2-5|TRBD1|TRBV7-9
CASSAMGTAQETQYF
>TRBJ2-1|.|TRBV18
CASSSRLDPYNEQFF
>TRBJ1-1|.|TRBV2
CASSERDTRGEAFF
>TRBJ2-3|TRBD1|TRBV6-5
CASTGDRVTDTQYF
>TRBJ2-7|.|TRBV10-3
CAISEAETEQYF
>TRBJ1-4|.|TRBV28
CASVRATNEKLFF
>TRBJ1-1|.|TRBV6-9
CASSLDSLPNTEAFF
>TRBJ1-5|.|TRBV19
CASSISNNQPQHF
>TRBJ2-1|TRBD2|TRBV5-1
CASSRTTSGRKNEQFF
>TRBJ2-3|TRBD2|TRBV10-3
CAIRGSSSGGTLLDTQYF
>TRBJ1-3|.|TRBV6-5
CASSFDRNRNTIYF
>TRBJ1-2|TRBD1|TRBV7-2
CASSGQGSYGYTF
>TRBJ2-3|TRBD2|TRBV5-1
CASSFTGGTDTQYF
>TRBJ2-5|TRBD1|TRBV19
CASSAIGTGEKETQYF
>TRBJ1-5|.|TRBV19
CASGGSGGNQPQHF
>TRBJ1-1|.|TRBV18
CASSPLPGPYNTEAFF
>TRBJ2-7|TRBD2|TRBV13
CASSLTSGGSSYEQYF
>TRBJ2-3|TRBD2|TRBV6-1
CASSAGTSGGRDTQYF
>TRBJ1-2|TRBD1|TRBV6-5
CASSVRGQGNYGYTF
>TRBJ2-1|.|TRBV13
CASSARRLADEQFF
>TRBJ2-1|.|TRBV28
CASSLSGTSNEQFF
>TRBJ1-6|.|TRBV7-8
CASSIERISYNSPLHF
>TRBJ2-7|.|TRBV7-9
CASSLVRGGVIYGEQYF
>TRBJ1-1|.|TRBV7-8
CASSLVPGEAFF
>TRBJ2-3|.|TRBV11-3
CASSLVAGSDTQYF